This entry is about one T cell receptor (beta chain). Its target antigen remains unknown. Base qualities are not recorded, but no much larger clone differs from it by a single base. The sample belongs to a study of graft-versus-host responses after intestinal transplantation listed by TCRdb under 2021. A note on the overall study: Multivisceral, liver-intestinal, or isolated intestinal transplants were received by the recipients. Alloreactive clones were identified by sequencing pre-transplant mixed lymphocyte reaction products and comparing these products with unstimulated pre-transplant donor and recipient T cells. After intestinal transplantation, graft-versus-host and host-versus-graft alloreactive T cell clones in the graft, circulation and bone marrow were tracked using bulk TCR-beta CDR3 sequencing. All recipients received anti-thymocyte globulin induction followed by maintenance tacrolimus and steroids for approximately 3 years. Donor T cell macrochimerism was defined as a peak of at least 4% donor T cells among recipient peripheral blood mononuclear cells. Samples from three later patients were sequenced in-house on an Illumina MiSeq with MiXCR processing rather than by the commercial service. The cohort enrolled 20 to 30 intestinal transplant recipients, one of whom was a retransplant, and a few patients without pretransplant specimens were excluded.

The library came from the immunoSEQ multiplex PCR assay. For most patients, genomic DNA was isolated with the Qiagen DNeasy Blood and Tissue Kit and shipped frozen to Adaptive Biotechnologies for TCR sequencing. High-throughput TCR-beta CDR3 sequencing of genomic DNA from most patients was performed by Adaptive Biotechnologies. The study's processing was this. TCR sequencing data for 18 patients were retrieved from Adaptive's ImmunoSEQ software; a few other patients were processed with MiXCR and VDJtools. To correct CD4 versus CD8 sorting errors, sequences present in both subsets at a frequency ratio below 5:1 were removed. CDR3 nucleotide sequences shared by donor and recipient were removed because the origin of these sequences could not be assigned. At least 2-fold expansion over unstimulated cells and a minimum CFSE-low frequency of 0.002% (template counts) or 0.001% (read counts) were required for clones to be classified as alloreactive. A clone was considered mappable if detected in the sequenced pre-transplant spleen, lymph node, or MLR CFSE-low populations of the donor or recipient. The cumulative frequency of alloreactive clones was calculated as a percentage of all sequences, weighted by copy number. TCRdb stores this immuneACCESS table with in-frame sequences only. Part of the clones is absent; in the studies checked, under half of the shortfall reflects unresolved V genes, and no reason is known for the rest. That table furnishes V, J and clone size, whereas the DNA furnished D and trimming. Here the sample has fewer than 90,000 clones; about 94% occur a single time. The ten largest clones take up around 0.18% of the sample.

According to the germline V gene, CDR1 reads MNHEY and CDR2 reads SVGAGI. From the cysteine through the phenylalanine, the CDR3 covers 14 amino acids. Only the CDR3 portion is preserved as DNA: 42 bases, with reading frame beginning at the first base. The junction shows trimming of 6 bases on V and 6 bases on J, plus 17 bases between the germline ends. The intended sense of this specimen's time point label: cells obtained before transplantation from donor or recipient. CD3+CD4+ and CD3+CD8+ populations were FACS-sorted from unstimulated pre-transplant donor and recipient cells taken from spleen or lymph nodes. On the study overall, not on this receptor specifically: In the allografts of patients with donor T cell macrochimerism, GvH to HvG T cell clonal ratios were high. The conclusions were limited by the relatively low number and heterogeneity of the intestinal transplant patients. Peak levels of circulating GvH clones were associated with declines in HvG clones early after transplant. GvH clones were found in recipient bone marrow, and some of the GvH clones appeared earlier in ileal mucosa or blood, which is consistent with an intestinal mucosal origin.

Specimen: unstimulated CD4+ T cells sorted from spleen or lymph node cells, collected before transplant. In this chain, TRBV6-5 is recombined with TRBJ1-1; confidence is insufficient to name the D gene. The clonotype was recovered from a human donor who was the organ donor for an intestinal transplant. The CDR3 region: CASRALRRAAEAFF. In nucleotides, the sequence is TGTGCCAGCAGAGCCCTCCGGCGGGCAGCTGAAGCTTTCTTT.